These 26 T cell receptor beta chains share one sample of origin, sequenced in a study of blood T cell repertoires in COVID-19 (dated by TCRdb to 2018 to 2021). Receptor libraries were prepared by the immunoSEQ multiplex PCR assay. In its TCRdb copy, this immuneACCESS table keeps in-frame sequences only and misses some clones. Where compared with another copy, unresolved V genes explain less than half of these, and the others have no known cause. The table for this sample lists fewer than 250,000 clones; about nine tenths of them were counted only once. 0.83% of the sample is held by the ten biggest clonotypes. Sequenced input: peripheral blood. These receptors were collected from a man aged 25 to 45 with COVID-19, enrolled during active disease.

J is TRBJ1-2 and V is TRBV11-2, with TRBD1 matching over 7 bases. CDR3 length equals 14 residues. The V and J ends lost 3 bases and 8 bases, in that order; junction bases with no gene match: 9. In germline, CDR1 is SGHAT, CDR2 FQNNGV. The CDR3 loop is CASSLGRGDVGYTF. Here the CDR3 DNA reads TGTGCCAGCAGCTTGGGCAGGGGGGATGTCGGCTACACCTTC.

J is TRBJ2-1 and V is TRBV5-1; 7 bases agree with TRBD1. V trimming: 4 bases; J trimming: 2 bases; junction bases outside the gene matches: 3. The CDR3 runs to 14 residues. Germline CDR1 and CDR2: SGHRS and YFSETQ. DNA for the CDR3: TGCGCCAGCAGCACCGGACAGGCCTACAATGAGCAGTTCTTC. As protein: CASSTGQAYNEQFF.

J is TRBJ1-4 and V is TRBV30; D is uncertain. The V end was cut by 2 bases, the J end by 5 bases, with 6 bases between. CDR3 size: 12 residues. Germline loops: CDR1 GTSNPN, CDR2 SVGIG (reference sequence). CDR3 in amino acids: CAWSSSNEKLFF. In DNA, the CDR3 is TGTGCCTGGAGTTCTTCGAATGAAAAACTGTTTTTT.

The chain recombines TRBV9 with TRBJ1-5; tentatively, D is TRBD1 (6 bases). The CDR3 sequence is 15 residues long. The V and J ends lost 3 bases and 3 bases respectively, with 13 bases between them. CDR1 and CDR2 (germline): SGDLS, YYNGEE. DNA of the CDR3: TGTGCCAGCAGCGCAACTGGGGGCTTCAATCAGCCCCAGCATTTT. Translation gives CASSATGGFNQPQHF. Full variable domain (rest looked up from reference TRBV9 and TRBJ1-5): DSGVTQTPKHLITATGQRVTLRCSPRSGDLSVYWYQQSLDQGLQFLIQYYNGEERAKGNILERFSAQQFPDLHSELNLSSLELGDSALYFCASSATGGFNQPQHFGDGTRLSIL.

The chain combines TRBV3-1 (or the pseudogene TRBV3-2) with TRBJ2-1; D uncertain. V lost 3 bases, J lost 0 bases, and 12 bases lay in between. In germline, CDR1 is LGHDT, CDR2 YNNKEL (reference sequence). The CDR3 length is 16 residues. The CDR3 loop reads CASSQVVGSSYNEQFF. The CDR3 DNA follows: TGTGCCAGCAGCCAGGTGGTCGGTAGCTCCTACAATGAGCAGTTCTTC.

This rearrangement joins TRBV7-3 to TRBJ1-2; 10 bases fit TRBD1. This CDR3 spans 13 amino acids. The V gene end was trimmed by 5 bases and the J gene end by 8 bases; junction bases not matched to a gene: 5. Germline CDR1 SGHTA, CDR2 FQGTGA. The CDR3 here is CASSPDRGRGYTF. In DNA form, the CDR3 reads TGTGCCAGCAGCCCAGACAGGGGGCGAGGCTACACCTTC.

J is TRBJ1-2 and V is TRBV25-1, with D possibly being TRBD1 (6 bases). This CDR3 contains 12 residues. The ends were cut back, 4 bases at V and 8 bases at J, with 11 bases in the middle. Germline CDR1 and CDR2: MGHDK and SYGVNS. The CDR3 here is CASSASGVGYTF. The CDR3 DNA is TGTGCCAGCAGTGCCTCAGGGGTAGGCTACACCTTC.

The chain joins TRBV5-1 to TRBJ2-7; 10 bases line up with TRBD1. V lost 4 bases to trimming and J lost 5 bases; unmatched junction nucleotides: 6. Germline V gives CDR1 SGHRS, CDR2 YFSETQ. CDR3 size: 14 residues. The CDR3 spells CASSPGQGGDEQYF. The CDR3 region has the DNA TGCGCCAGCAGCCCAGGACAGGGGGGTGACGAGCAGTACTTC.

V gene TRBV6-5 combines with J gene TRBJ2-2; a possible D gene is TRBD2 (5 bases). Germline-derived CDR1 and CDR2 are MNHEY and SVGAGI. CDR3 length: 12 amino acids. The V gene lost 8 bases and the J gene lost 5 bases, with 9 bases spanning the gap. The CDR3 DNA sequence: TGTGCCAGCCGAGCGGTGACCGGGGAGCTGTTTTTT. Encoded protein: CASRAVTGELFF.

This clone was seen a few times. This chain uses TRBV27 with TRBJ2-2, with D possibly TRBD2 on 7 matching bases. The germline CDR1 and CDR2 sequences are MNHEY and SMNVEV (reference sequence). This CDR3 is 14 amino acids long. The V gene lost 1 base and the J gene lost 7 bases, with 10 bases spanning the gap. Here the CDR3 reads CASSLWGGSGELFF. CDR3 in DNA: TGTGCCAGCAGTTTATGGGGGGGCAGCGGGGAGCTGTTTTTT.

This chain links TRBV28 with TRBJ1-3; perhaps TRBD1 as D (5 bases). The CDR3 loop spans 14 amino acids. Germline V gives CDR1 MDHEN, CDR2 SYDVKM. V gave up 4 bases and J gave up 8 bases, with 15 bases separating them. The CDR3 sequence is CASSSPGRADTIYF. CDR3 DNA sequence: TGTGCCAGCAGTTCTCCGGGCAGGGCGGACACCATATATTTT.

This chain links TRBV5-4 with TRBJ1-6, with 10 bases aligning to TRBD1. J gave up 10 bases and V 3 bases, and 4 bases lay outside the gene matches. Germline CDR1 is SGHNT and CDR2 is YYREEE (reference sequence). This CDR3 has 14 residues. CDR3 sequence reads: CASSWDRGGSPLHF. The CDR3 DNA sequence: TGTGCCAGCAGCTGGGACAGGGGAGGCTCACCCCTCCACTTT.

This clone has more than one count but fewer than ten. The rearrangement uses TRBV6-1 and TRBJ2-2, with D maybe TRBD2 (6 bases). The CDR3 is 16 amino acids. Trimming cost V 2 bases and J 1 base, with 11 bases left between them. Germline-derived CDR1 and CDR2 are MNHNS and SASEGT. The CDR3 protein is CASSENSGLNTGELFF. CDR3 in DNA: TGTGCCAGCAGTGAAAACAGCGGGCTGAACACCGGGGAGCTGTTTTTT.

This clone has just one count. This chain joins TRBV5-1 and TRBJ1-2; no reliable D call. The CDR3 runs to 15 residues. V gave up 3 bases and J gave up 2 bases, with 14 bases separating them. Per germline, CDR1 SGHRS and CDR2 YFSETQ. The CDR3 reads CASSYKQTPNYGYTF. The CDR3, as DNA: TGCGCCAGCAGCTATAAACAGACCCCCAACTATGGCTACACCTTC.

This clone was picked up one time. This chain joins TRBV6-5 and TRBJ1-4, with D tentatively TRBD1 (5 bases). In germline, CDR1 is MNHEY, CDR2 SVGAGI. CDR3 size: 16 residues. V gave up 0 bases and J gave up 7 bases, with 15 bases separating them. CDR3 sequence (DNA): TGTGCCAGCAGTTACTCATGGGCCAGGGCCCTTGAAAAACTGTTTTTT. Protein product: CASSYSWARALEKLFF.

The chain joins TRBV6-2 or TRBV6-3 to TRBJ1-5, with D hard to call. The CDR3 totals 16 residues. V was pared by 0 bases and J by 1 base, with 10 bases between. In germline, CDR1 is MNHEY, CDR2 SVGEGT. The CDR3 DNA reads as TGTGCCAGCAGTTACTCGGGCGCATTAAGCAATCAGCCCCAGCATTTT. It is translated as CASSYSGALSNQPQHF.

V gene TRBV5-1 combines with J gene TRBJ1-2, with TRBD1 matching 10 bases. Germline loops: CDR1 SGHRS, CDR2 YFSETQ. The CDR3 length is 15 residues. The V segment lost 1 base and the J segment 6 bases; nucleotides outside the gene matches: 6. The CDR3, as DNA: TGCGCCAGCAGCTTGAGCCCCGGGACAGGGGATGGCTACACCTTC. Translation: CASSLSPGTGDGYTF.

This chain joins TRBV6-5 and TRBJ1-2; the match to TRBD1 covers 7 bases. The CDR3 has 14 amino acids. V gave up 5 bases and J gave up 4 bases; unmatched junction bases: 7. Germline V gene lookup returns CDR1 MNHEY and CDR2 SVGAGI. The chain's CDR3 is CASSTGTESYGYTF. CDR3 in DNA: TGTGCCAGCAGTACCGGGACAGAAAGCTATGGCTACACCTTC.

V and J are TRBV9 and TRBJ1-6, with D unclear. With 4 bases removed from V and 0 bases from J, the gap between germline ends came to 11 bases. The CDR3 is made up of 16 amino acids. Germline CDR1 reads SGDLS; CDR2 reads YYNGEE. The CDR3, as DNA: TGTGCCAGCAGCTTCTCAAAGAGCTCCTATAATTCACCCCTCCACTTT. Its protein product is CASSFSKSSYNSPLHF.

This chain joins TRBV5-1 and TRBJ1-1; TRBD1 aligns across 9 bases. The trim removed 4 bases at V and 4 bases at J, leaving 11 bases unmatched. Germline V CDR1 and CDR2: SGHRS, YFSETQ. The CDR3 spans 16 residues. CDR3 residues: CASSHTGQGRTTEAFF. The CDR3 DNA follows: TGCGCCAGCAGCCATACGGGACAGGGAAGGACCACTGAAGCTTTCTTT.

The chain recombines TRBV29-1 with TRBJ1-2, with D maybe TRBD1 (6 bases). The CDR3 totals 14 residues. CDR1 is SQVTM, CDR2 ANQGSEA, per germline. Trimming shortened V by 0 bases and J by 3 bases, and 11 bases separated the two germline ends. Here the CDR3 reads CSVEDIQGYYGYTF. In nucleotides, the CDR3 is TGCAGCGTTGAAGATATACAGGGCTACTATGGCTACACCTTC.

The rearrangement uses TRBV18 and TRBJ2-2; TRBD2 is a possible D gene (7 bases). Trimming stripped 6 bases from V and 4 bases from J, with 21 bases between. The CDR3 covers 17 residues. Germline V gene sequence: CDR1 KGHSH, CDR2 LQKENI. The CDR3: CASSTTGGARSTGELFF. CDR3 bases: TGTGCCAGCTCCACGACTGGGGGGGCGCGCAGCACCGGGGAGCTGTTTTTT.

CDR3 nucleotide sequence: TGTGCCAGCAGTTTTTCACAGGGGGAGCTTATGAACACTGAAGCTTTCTTT. The encoded protein is CASSFSQGELMNTEAFF. This rearrangement joins TRBV27 to TRBJ1-1; 8 bases map to TRBD1. Germline V gene sequence: CDR1 MNHEY, CDR2 SMNVEV (reference sequence). The CDR3 has 17 amino acids. Trimming took 3 bases from V and 0 from J; bases not matched to a gene: 9.

V usage is TRBV19 and J usage is TRBJ2-7; the D gene is possibly TRBD1 (5 bases). Germline CDR1 is LNHDA and CDR2 is SQIVND (reference sequence). This CDR3 is 12 amino acids long. The germline V and J ends were trimmed by 6 bases and 6 bases, with 12 bases remaining between them. In DNA, the CDR3 is TGTGCCAGTAGAGGCAGGGCATCCGAGCAGTACTTC. Residues: CASRGRASEQYF.

V usage is TRBV19 and J usage is TRBJ1-4; D is undetermined. Germline CDR1 and CDR2: LNHDA and SQIVND (reference sequence). This CDR3 has 14 residues. V was trimmed by 3 bases and J by 8 bases, leaving 13 bases between them. The DNA for the CDR3 is TGTGCCAGTAGTATTGCGGGAATTGGGGAAAAACTGTTTTTT. Amino acid sequence: CASSIAGIGEKLFF.

This chain uses TRBV7-9 with TRBJ2-3, with D maybe TRBD2 (6 bases). Between the trimmed V and J ends, which lost 5 bases and 1 base, there was a span of 7 bases. Germline lookup yields CDR1 SEHNR and CDR2 FQNEAQ (reference sequence). The CDR3 totals 13 residues. CDR3 sequence reads: CASSPGGTDTQYF. DNA of the CDR3: TGTGCCAGCAGCCCGGGGGGCACAGATACGCAGTATTTT.